What follows are 5 T cell receptor beta chains derived from one specimen sequenced in a study of neurological immune-mediated disorders. TCRdb reprocessed the 5' RACE reads with MiXCR, giving one entry per CDR3 protein. This repertoire shows approximately 70,000 distinct CDR3 sequences, more than 8.5% found once; its top ten account for approximately 9.6%. Time point: longitudinal time-point 1 (baseline). Input material: PBMCs. These receptor sequences come from a man aged 30 to 45 in good health.

This clonotype was recorded a few times. The rearrangement links TRBV3-1 to TRBJ2-5; D not certain. This CDR3 contains 17 residues. V lost 0 bases to trimming and J lost 0 bases, with 14 bases between them. CDR1 is LGHDT and CDR2 is YNNKEL in the germline V gene (reference sequence). CDR3 in amino acids: CASSQDLFTEYQETQYF. CDR3 nucleotides: TGTGCCAGCAGCCAAGATTTGTTTACAGAGTACCAAGAGACCCAGTACTTC.

This chain uses TRBV28 with TRBJ1-3, with D uncertain. CDR1 is MDHEN and CDR2 is SYDVKM in the germline V gene. Trimming pared 6 bases from V and 0 bases from J, leaving 9 bases between. This CDR3 region has 14 residues. For the CDR3, the DNA is TGTGCCAGCAGGAGGGTAAACTCTGGAAACACCATATATTTT. Protein product: CASRRVNSGNTIYF.

Many counts were recorded for this clonotype. The V and J genes are TRBV11-2 and TRBJ2-7, with D tentatively TRBD1 or TRBD2 (6 bases each). Germline-derived CDR1 and CDR2 are SGHAT and FQNNGV. The CDR3 totals 14 residues. The ends were cut back, 1 base at V and 4 bases at J, with 11 bases in the middle. The CDR3 DNA sequence: TGTGCCAGCAGCTTAGGGGGGGCGCTTTACGAGCAGTACTTC. Translated, it gives CASSLGGALYEQYF.

This clonotype has a count of ten or more. This chain joins TRBV5-1 and TRBJ1-1; a weak D match, TRBD1 (5 bases). This CDR3 region has 13 residues. Trimming removed 4 bases at V and 4 bases at J, with 11 bases between. The V gene's germline CDR1 is SGHRS and CDR2 YFSETQ. The CDR3 is CASSPTGPTEAFF. DNA for the CDR3: TGCGCCAGCAGCCCTACAGGTCCCACTGAAGCTTTCTTT.

This clonotype came up many times. The chain carries TRBV10-3 and TRBJ2-7, with TRBD2 matching 11 bases. CDR1 ENHRY and CDR2 SYGVKD come from the germline V gene. This CDR3 region has 15 residues. J was trimmed by 5 bases and V by 6 bases; bases with no gene match: 9. The CDR3 loop reads CAIRVAGGPGNEQYF. CDR3 sequence (DNA): TGTGCCATCAGGGTAGCGGGAGGGCCTGGGAACGAGCAGTACTTC.